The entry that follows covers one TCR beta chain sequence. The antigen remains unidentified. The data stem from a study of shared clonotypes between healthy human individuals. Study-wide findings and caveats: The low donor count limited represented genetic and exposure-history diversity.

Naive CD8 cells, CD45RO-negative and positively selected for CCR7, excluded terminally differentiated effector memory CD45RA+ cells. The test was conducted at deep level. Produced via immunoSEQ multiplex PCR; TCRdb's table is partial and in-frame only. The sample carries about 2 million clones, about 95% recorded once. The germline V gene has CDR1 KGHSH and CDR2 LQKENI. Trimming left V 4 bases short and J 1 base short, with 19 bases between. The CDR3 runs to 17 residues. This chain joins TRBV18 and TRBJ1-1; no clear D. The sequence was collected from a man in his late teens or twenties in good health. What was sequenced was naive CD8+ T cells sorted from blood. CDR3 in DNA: TGTGCCAGCTCACTCTTTCGTCCCGTGTTAGAGAACACTGAAGCTTTCTTT. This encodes CASSLFRPVLENTEAFF.